A single sample gave rise to the 18 T cell receptor beta chains below, sequenced in a study of cytomegalovirus exposure and HLA in healthy donors. Libraries were prepared by immunoSEQ multiplex PCR; TCRdb keeps only in-frame clonotypes and omits some of them. Among approximately 140,000 clones listed, 85% to 90% were seen once. Sequencing was carried out using PBMCs. These receptors were obtained from a young man in good health and CMV-seropositive.

This chain links TRBV18 with TRBJ1-1; D is unclear. This CDR3 region has 13 residues. Germline values: CDR1 KGHSH, CDR2 LQKENI. The V end was cut by 6 bases, the J end by 1 base, with 9 bases between. The CDR3 is CASSSTGNTEAFF. The DNA for the CDR3 is TGTGCCAGCTCCTCTACGGGGAACACTGAAGCTTTCTTT.

The V and J genes are TRBV6-5 and TRBJ2-5; possible D gene TRBD2, 5 bases. The germline V gene encodes CDR1 MNHEY and CDR2 SVGAGI. The CDR3 extends over 14 amino acids. Trimming took 5 bases from V and 1 from J, leaving 11 bases between them. CDR3 loop: CASSARGFQETQYF. The CDR3 region has the DNA TGTGCCAGCAGTGCTCGGGGTTTCCAAGAGACCCAGTACTTC.

The rearrangement uses TRBV5-4 and TRBJ1-3; 10 nucleotides align to TRBD1. Germline lookup yields CDR1 SGHNT and CDR2 YYREEE (reference sequence). J gave up 4 bases and V 4 bases, and 5 bases lay outside the gene matches. The CDR3 is made up of 15 amino acids. The CDR3 coding sequence is TGTGCCAGCAGCCTCGACAGGGGGCCAGGAAACACCATATATTTT. Translated: CASSLDRGPGNTIYF.

The V call is TRBV10-3, the J call TRBJ2-7; D unresolved. Deletions cut 3 bases from V and 3 bases from J, with 12 bases between. CDR3 size: 14 residues. CDR1 is ENHRY, CDR2 SYGVKD, per germline. The CDR3 here is CAISDGQLRYEQYF. DNA of the CDR3: TGTGCCATCAGTGATGGGCAGCTACGCTACGAGCAGTACTTC.

The genes are TRBV7-8 and TRBJ2-1; 7 nucleotides line up with TRBD2. Germline CDR1 SGHVS, CDR2 FQNEAQ. This CDR3 has 16 amino acids. Trimming at V came to 2 bases and at J to 4 bases, leaving 8 bases not matched to a gene. Here the CDR3 reads CASSLIGRGSYNEQFF. Here the CDR3 DNA reads TGTGCCAGCAGCTTAATTGGGCGGGGGAGTTACAATGAGCAGTTCTTC.

The V call is TRBV6-5, the J call TRBJ1-1; 9 nucleotides line up with TRBD1. The CDR3 is 12 residues long. The ends lost 7 bases at V and 6 bases at J; junction bases unmatched: 3. The V gene's germline CDR1 is MNHEY and CDR2 SVGAGI. In DNA, the CDR3 is TGTGCCAGCACTACAGGGGGCTCTGAAGCTTTCTTT. It yields the protein CASTTGGSEAFF.

The chain couples TRBV25-1 to TRBJ2-2; 7 bases line up with TRBD1. Trimming removed 10 bases from V and 3 bases from J; junction bases left unmatched: 8. Germline CDR1 reads MGHDK; CDR2 reads SYGVNS. This CDR3 comprises 14 residues. As DNA, the CDR3 is TGTGCCACCCGGACAGGAAGGGACACCGGGGAGCTGTTTTTT. Translation: CATRTGRDTGELFF.

This chain uses TRBV5-1 with TRBJ1-6; 10 bases match TRBD1. Per the germline V gene, CDR1 is SGHRS and CDR2 is YFSETQ. This CDR3 has 15 amino acids. V was clipped by 4 bases and J by 10 bases; unmatched bases: 8. The CDR3 DNA sequence: TGCGCCAGCAGCCCGGATGGGACAGGGGTGTCACCCCTCCACTTT. This encodes CASSPDGTGVSPLHF.

This clone has only a few counts. The V and J genes are TRBV6-4 and TRBJ2-3; 10 nucleotides align to TRBD2. The CDR3 is 15 residues long. Germline V gene sequence: CDR1 MRHNA, CDR2 SNTAGT. Trimming cost V 8 bases and J 2 bases; bases outside gene matches: 7. The CDR3 is CASAAGTSDTDTQYF. The CDR3 DNA reads TGTGCCAGCGCAGCCGGGACTAGCGACACAGATACGCAGTATTTT.

This chain uses TRBV9 with TRBJ1-2; a weak D match, TRBD1 (6 bases). The CDR3 sequence is 14 residues long. Germline-derived CDR1 and CDR2 are SGDLS and YYNGEE. With 5 bases removed from V and 2 bases from J, the gap between germline ends came to 13 bases. CDR3 nucleotide sequence: TGTGCCAGCAGGGACGGAAGGGGGAACTATGGCTACACCTTC. Protein sequence: CASRDGRGNYGYTF.

The chain carries TRBV12-5 and TRBJ2-7; 12 bases align to TRBD2. The germline V gene has CDR1 LGHNT and CDR2 FRNRAP. V was pared by 2 bases and J by 2 bases, with 4 bases of the junction left unmatched. The CDR3 is 16 residues long. In nucleotides, the CDR3 is TGTGCTAGTGGTTTGCGACTAGCGGGAGCCCCCTACGAGCAGTACTTC. Its translation is CASGLRLAGAPYEQYF.

V gene TRBV7-8 combines with J gene TRBJ2-5, with 14 nucleotides matching TRBD2. Trimming removed 3 bases from V and 4 bases from J; junction bases left unmatched: 1. The CDR3 is 15 residues long. Germline V lookup: CDR1 SGHVS, CDR2 FQNEAQ. The CDR3 region is CASSLGLAGVETQYF. For the CDR3, the DNA is TGTGCCAGCAGCTTGGGACTAGCGGGGGTAGAGACCCAGTACTTC. Variable domain in full (rest from reference TRBV7-8 and TRBJ2-5): GAGVSQSPRYKVAKRGQDVALRCDPISGHVSLFWYQQALGQGPEFLTYFQNEAQLDKSGLPSDRFFAERPEGSVSTLKIQRTQQEDSAVYLCASSLGLAGVETQYFGPGTRLLVL.

The chain couples TRBV5-6 to TRBJ2-7, with D unresolved. The CDR3 is 14 residues long. Trimming took 1 base from V and 1 from J, leaving 9 bases between them. CDR1 is SGHDT, CDR2 YYEEEE, per germline. CDR3 amino acids: CASSLYPGSYEQYF. Written as DNA, the CDR3 is TGTGCCAGCAGCTTGTACCCGGGTTCCTACGAGCAGTACTTC. The variable domain in full, completed from reference TRBV5-6 and TRBJ2-7, reads DAGVTQSPTHLIKTRGQQVTLRCSPKSGHDTVSWYQQALGQGPQFIFQYYEEEERQRGNFPDRFSGHQFPNYSSELNVNALLLGDSALYLCASSLYPGSYEQYFGPGTRLTVT.

The chain employs TRBV7-2 and TRBJ2-1, with TRBD2 matching 8 bases. There are 16 residues in the CDR3. CDR1 is SGHTA, CDR2 FQGNSA, per germline. Unmatched junction bases numbered 4, after V lost 1 base and J lost 2 bases. CDR3 in DNA: TGTGCCAGCAGCTTAGAAGCGGGAGCCCCCTACAATGAGCAGTTCTTC. Translated, it gives CASSLEAGAPYNEQFF.

The CDR3 sequence is CAISAPSQPQHF. As DNA, the CDR3 is TGTGCCATCAGTGCTCCCTCGCAGCCCCAGCATTTT. The gene calls are TRBV10-3 and TRBJ1-5; no definite D call. Trimming stripped 4 bases from V and 7 bases from J, with 8 bases between. Germline CDR1 and CDR2: ENHRY and SYGVKD. The CDR3 has 12 amino acids.

This clone has a count of ten or more. The V gene is TRBV21-1, the J gene TRBJ1-6; the listed D gene, TRBD1, was not tested against the DNA. TRBV21-1 constitutes a pseudogene. The CDR3 contains 14 residues. The CDR3 loop reads CASSVNRVNSPLHF. CDR3 nucleotides: TGTGCCAGCAGCGTTAACAGGGTAAATTCACCCCTCCACTTT.

The genes are TRBV19 and TRBJ2-7; no definite D call. The CDR3 totals 15 residues. With 0 bases removed from V and 1 base from J, the gap between germline ends came to 10 bases. Germline V gene sequence: CDR1 LNHDA, CDR2 SQIVND (reference sequence). This CDR3 reads CASSIDNLGSYEQYF. The CDR3 nucleotides are TGTGCCAGTAGTATAGACAACCTAGGATCCTACGAGCAGTACTTC.

The chain combines TRBV5-1 with TRBJ1-2; 7 bases map to TRBD1. The CDR3 consists of 13 residues. The junction had 5 bases not matched to a gene; V was cut back by 3 bases and J by 6 bases. Looked up from germline, CDR1 is SGHRS and CDR2 is YFSETQ. CDR3 bases: TGCGCCAGCAGCTCGACGCAGGGGGATGGCTACACCTTC. Translating it yields CASSSTQGDGYTF.